This T cell receptor (beta chain) is drawn from a study of T cells in Graves' hyperthyroidism and ophthalmopathy. RNA transcripts provided the source from which TCR beta CDR3 regions were amplified. A set of HTBI primers served as the primers for a first-round RT-PCR of the TCR CDR3. TCRdb reprocessed the multiplex PCR reads with MiXCR, giving one entry per CDR3 protein. The sample includes more than 550,000 distinct CDR3 sequences, roughly 45% of them seen just once. As to this clonotype: What it recognizes is unknown.

Overall study results and limits: A model of 13 V-J pairs discriminated ophthalmopathy from stable hyperthyroidism. Most expanded thyroid clonotypes above 0.001 also appeared in blood.

CDR3 size: 18 residues. Trimming removed 5 bases at V and 3 bases at J, with 25 bases between. CDR1 and CDR2 from the germline V gene are SEHNR and FQNEAQ (reference sequence). The sequence was collected from an adult man with Graves' disease, either hyperthyroidism or ophthalmopathy (not recorded which). Specimen: peripheral blood or thyroid tissue (not recorded which). The chain is built from TRBV7-9 and TRBJ2-5; D may be TRBD1 (5 bases). CDR3 sequence reads: CASSARPKGPTPEETQYF. The CDR3 DNA sequence: TGTGCCAGCAGCGCCCGCCCTAAGGGGCCAACCCCCGAAGAGACCCAGTACTTC.